The next 30 T cell receptor beta chains were all read from a single sample in a study of T-cell reconstitution after alpha-beta-depleted transplantation in children. For TCRbeta, the library was prepared with unique molecular identifiers. TCRdb re-derived calls from the PCR reads in MiXCR, one entry per CDR3 protein. The sample contains about 510,000 distinct CDR3 sequences, approximately 10% of which appear only once. The sample consisted of PBMCs, mostly from graft donor cells, taken 180 days after TCRalphabeta/CD19-depleted stem cell transplant. These receptors all stem from a female patient younger than 10 who had a stem cell transplant for aplastic anemia, so the T cells may come from the graft donor.

This clonotype was counted between two and nine times. The chain uses TRBV12-3 or TRBV12-4 and TRBJ1-1; D not resolved. Deletions cut 0 bases from V and 0 bases from J, with 5 bases between. The CDR3 totals 14 residues. This chain's CDR3 is CASSLARMNTEAFF. The CDR3 DNA reads as TGTGCCAGCAGTTTAGCCCGTATGAACACTGAAGCTTTCTTT.

The CDR3 DNA reads TGTGCCAGCAGCTCGGGAGAAGGAGCCAAAAACATTCAGTACTTC. Its protein is CASSSGEGAKNIQYF. The rearrangement uses TRBV11-2 and TRBJ2-4; D may be TRBD2 (6 bases). This CDR3 is built from 15 residues. V lost 4 bases, J lost 0 bases, and 10 bases lay in between. Germline V gene data show CDR1 as SGHAT and CDR2 as FQNNGV. The complete variable domain, with remaining parts taken from reference TRBV11-2 and TRBJ2-4, reads EAGVAQSPRYKIIEKRQSVAFWCNPISGHATLYWYQQILGQGPKLLIQFQNNGVVDDSQLPKDRFSAERLKGVDSTLKIQPAKLEDSAVYLCASSSGEGAKNIQYFGAGTRLSVL.

This clonotype was seen a few times. The V gene is TRBV5-8, the J gene TRBJ2-1; the D is unclear. CDR1 and CDR2 (germline): SGHTS, YDEGEE. The CDR3 consists of 15 residues. Trimming shortened V by 1 base and J by 7 bases, and 15 bases separated the two germline ends. This CDR3 is CASSLWPFGENEQFF. Here the CDR3 DNA reads TGTGCCAGCAGCTTGTGGCCATTCGGTGAGAATGAGCAGTTCTTC.

The chain uses TRBV4-3 and TRBJ1-4, with 8 nucleotides matching TRBD1. The germline gives CDR1 LGHNA, CDR2 YSLEER. Germline trimming cut 3 bases from V and 0 bases from J; bases unmatched to any gene: 9. CDR3 length: 18 residues. The CDR3 here is CASSHRRTGITTNEKLFF. The CDR3 coding sequence is TGCGCCAGCAGCCACCGCCGGACAGGGATCACAACTAATGAAAAACTGTTTTTT.

This clonotype was picked up a small number of times. The CDR3 spells CASSLAATGSEAFF. CDR3 nucleotide sequence: TGCGCCAGCAGCTTGGCTGCTACAGGATCTGAAGCTTTCTTT. The chain is built from TRBV5-1 and TRBJ1-1, with D possibly matching TRBD1 (5 bases). Germline lookup yields CDR1 SGHRS and CDR2 YFSETQ. The V end lost 0 bases, the J end lost 6 bases, and 12 bases lay between the germline ends. The CDR3 totals 14 residues.

This clonotype has just a few counts. V usage is TRBV19 and J usage is TRBJ2-1, with 8 bases fitting TRBD2. CDR3 length: 15 amino acids. Germline assignment: CDR1 LNHDA and CDR2 SQIVND (reference sequence). With V trimmed by 3 bases and J by 2 bases, 3 bases remained unmatched. The CDR3, as DNA: TGTGCCAGTAGTATGCGGGGGGCCACCTACAATGAGCAGTTCTTC. Protein: CASSMRGATYNEQFF.

This clonotype turned up a few times. This chain's CDR3 is CASSSSWDSRTDTQYF. In nucleotides, the CDR3 is TGTGCCAGCAGTTCTTCCTGGGACAGCCGCACAGATACGCAGTATTTT. The chain has TRBV12-3 or TRBV12-4 and TRBJ2-3, with 7 bases identical to TRBD1. The V gene end was trimmed by 4 bases and the J gene end by 1 base; junction bases not matched to a gene: 8. The CDR3 is made up of 16 amino acids.

This clonotype has more than one count but fewer than ten. The J gene is TRBJ2-3, the V gene TRBV5-6; 9 nucleotides line up with TRBD2. The CDR3 runs 17 residues. After removal of 0 bases from V and 0 bases from J, the junction contained 5 bases not matched to a gene. Germline loops: CDR1 SGHDT, CDR2 YYEEEE. In DNA form, the CDR3 reads TGTGCCAGCAGCTTGGCTTCTACTAGCGGGAGCACAGATACGCAGTATTTT. Protein product: CASSLASTSGSTDTQYF.

The CDR3 loop reads CASSPGQGWTGELFF. Written as DNA, the CDR3 is TGTGCCAGCAGTCCGGGACAGGGATGGACCGGGGAGCTGTTTTTT. The rearrangement uses TRBV12-3 or TRBV12-4 and TRBJ2-2; 9 bases map to TRBD1. The CDR3 has 15 residues. V shed 5 bases and J 5 bases; nucleotides not matched to a gene: 6.

The chain joins TRBV14 to TRBJ2-7; D gene ambiguous. The CDR3 spans 13 residues. CDR1 and CDR2 from the germline V gene are SGHDN and FVKESK. V gave up 3 bases and J gave up 2 bases, with 8 bases separating them. The CDR3 DNA is TGTGCCAGCAGCCAGGGCGGAACCTACGAGCAGTACGTC. This gives the protein CASSQGGTYEQYV.

The J gene is TRBJ1-4, the V gene TRBV19; D call uncertain. The CDR3 has 15 residues. Germline lookup yields CDR1 LNHDA and CDR2 SQIVND (reference sequence). Trimming took 5 bases from V and 0 from J, leaving 10 bases between them. CDR3 nucleotides: TGTGCCAGTAGTTCGGGCGCCGCAACTAATGAAAAACTGTTTTTT. Translating gives CASSSGAATNEKLFF.

There are a few counts of this clonotype. The chain recombines TRBV7-2 with TRBJ2-5; D ambiguous. The V end lost 6 bases, the J end lost 6 bases, and 8 bases lay between the germline ends. Germline CDR1 reads SGHTA; CDR2 reads FQGNSA. This CDR3 is 11 amino acids long. The CDR3 reads CASRMLQTQYF. CDR3 nucleotide sequence: TGTGCCAGCAGAATGTTACAGACCCAGTACTTC.

The chain employs TRBV20-1 and TRBJ2-3; TRBD1 or TRBD2 may be the D gene (5 bases each). The CDR3 spans 16 residues. Trimming shortened V by 1 base and J by 1 base, and 15 bases separated the two germline ends. Per the germline V gene, CDR1 is DFQATT and CDR2 is SNEGSKA (reference sequence). The CDR3 sequence is CSARGPGDQGTDTQYF. In DNA form, the CDR3 reads TGCAGTGCTAGAGGCCCCGGGGACCAGGGCACAGATACGCAGTATTTT.

In its sample, this clonotype was seen a few times. The chain joins TRBV4-3 to TRBJ1-1; 8 bases map to TRBD1. Looked up from germline, CDR1 is LGHNA and CDR2 is YSLEER. This CDR3 comprises 17 residues. The ends lost 0 bases at V and 1 base at J; junction bases unmatched: 7. The CDR3 region is CASSQDTFRGPNTEAFF. CDR3 nucleotides: TGCGCCAGCAGCCAAGATACGTTCAGGGGGCCGAACACTGAAGCTTTCTTT.

There are a few counts of this clonotype. The chain joins TRBV20-1 to TRBJ2-2; 7 bases are shared with TRBD1. This CDR3 is built from 15 residues. The V gene's germline CDR1 is DFQATT and CDR2 SNEGSKA (reference sequence). The J segment lost 1 base and the V segment lost 2 bases, leaving 4 bases of the junction unmatched. CDR3 residues: CSARPNRGNTGELFF. The CDR3 bases are TGCAGTGCTAGACCGAACAGGGGGAACACCGGGGAGCTGTTTTTT.

This clonotype was counted a few times. The V and J genes are TRBV7-2 and TRBJ2-5; D not resolved. The V end was cut by 5 bases, the J end by 1 base, with 11 bases between. CDR1 and CDR2 (germline): SGHTA, FQGNSA. The CDR3 is 14 amino acids. DNA of the CDR3: TGTGCCAGCAGCCGAGGACGCACCCAAGAGACCCAGTACTTC. It specifies CASSRGRTQETQYF.

The table lists this clonotype with a few counts. The chain carries TRBV5-4 and TRBJ2-1; 12 bases map to TRBD2. V trimming: 9 bases; J trimming: 5 bases; junction bases outside the gene matches: 6. Germline-derived CDR1 and CDR2 are SGHNT and YYREEE (reference sequence). CDR3 size: 14 residues. The CDR3 bases are TGTGCCACCTCTAGCGGGGGGGTAAACAATGAGCAGTTCTTC. This sequence encodes CATSSGGVNNEQFF.

V usage is TRBV28 and J usage is TRBJ2-5, with 8 bases lining up with TRBD1. Germline V gene data show CDR1 as MDHEN and CDR2 as SYDVKM. The J segment lost 1 base and the V segment lost 6 bases, leaving 13 bases of the junction unmatched. The CDR3 is 17 residues long. CDR3 sequence (DNA): TGTGCCAGCAGGCCCAGGACAGGGAAGGGCCTCCAAGAGACCCAGTACTTC. Amino acids: CASRPRTGKGLQETQYF. Based on the CDR3 plus reference TRBV28 and TRBJ2-5, the full variable domain is DVKVTQSSRYLVKRTGEKVFLECVQDMDHENMFWYRQDPGLGLRLIYFSYDVKMKEKGDIPEGYSVSREKKERFSLILESASTNQTSMYLCASRPRTGKGLQETQYFGPGTRLLVL.

In the case of this clonotype: Because it lacks the conserved phenylalanine or tryptophan at the end, this CDR3 is likely a read error. The genes are TRBV5-6 and TRBJ2-7; D uncertain. V gave up 4 bases and J gave up 0 bases, with 11 bases separating them. This CDR3 is built from 14 residues. Germline V lookup: CDR1 SGHDT, CDR2 YYEEEE. The CDR3 reads CASSLPDLSYEQYL. CDR3 DNA sequence: TGTGCCAGCAGCCTACCGGACCTCTCCTACGAGCAGTACCTC.

This clonotype has more than one count but fewer than ten. The chain has TRBV11-2 and TRBJ2-2, with TRBD1 as a possible D gene (7 bases). This CDR3 region has 17 residues. Germline assignment: CDR1 SGHAT and CDR2 FQNNGV. Trimming cost V 4 bases and J 1 base, with 16 bases left between them. The DNA for the CDR3 is TGTGCCAGCAGCTCGCGGGACAGCATTCTGAACACCGGGGAGCTGTTTTTT. Translation gives CASSSRDSILNTGELFF.

The rearrangement links TRBV5-1 to TRBJ1-1; D unresolved. The germline V and J ends were trimmed by 4 bases and 1 base, with 11 bases remaining between them. Germline V CDR1 and CDR2: SGHRS, YFSETQ. The CDR3 extends over 14 amino acids. The CDR3 loop is CASSGLIQNTEAFF. The DNA for the CDR3 is TGCGCCAGCAGCGGACTTATTCAGAACACTGAAGCTTTCTTT. The full variable domain, with the rest looked up from reference TRBV5-1 and TRBJ1-1, is KAGVTQTPRYLIKTRGQQVTLSCSPISGHRSVSWYQQTPGQGLQFLFEYFSETQRNKGNFPGRFSGRQFSNSRSEMNVSTLELGDSALYLCASSGLIQNTEAFFGQGTRLTVV.

The chain has TRBV14 and TRBJ2-7; the D gene is possibly TRBD2 (5 bases). The CDR3 loop spans 14 amino acids. Germline V CDR1 and CDR2: SGHDN, FVKESK. Trimming left V 1 base short and J 3 bases short, with 10 bases between. In DNA form, the CDR3 reads TGTGCCAGCAGCCAAGTGGACTGGTTCTACGAGCAGTACTTC. Translated: CASSQVDWFYEQYF.

This clonotype appeared a few times. This chain connects TRBV5-1 to TRBJ2-2, with TRBD1 matching 7 bases. This CDR3 spans 15 amino acids. The J segment lost 4 bases and the V segment lost 4 bases, leaving 7 bases of the junction unmatched. The V gene's germline CDR1 is SGHRS and CDR2 YFSETQ. The DNA for the CDR3 is TGCGCCAGCAGCACCCGACAGGGTAGCACCGGGGAGCTGTTTTTT. Translated, it gives CASSTRQGSTGELFF.

This clonotype was observed a few times. This chain joins TRBV7-2 and TRBJ1-6; D is uncertain. The CDR3 totals 15 residues. Germline-derived CDR1 and CDR2 are SGHTA and FQGNSA. Trimming cost V 5 bases and J 7 bases, with 15 bases left between them. Here the CDR3 DNA reads TGTGCCAGCAGCCACCTCTCCTTACACAATTCACCCCTCCACTTT. It codes for CASSHLSLHNSPLHF.

The chain combines TRBV6-2 or TRBV6-3 with TRBJ2-7, with 9 bases matching TRBD1. The CDR3 totals 14 residues. V lost 2 bases, J lost 5 bases, and 4 bases stayed unmatched. CDR1 MNHEY and CDR2 SVGEGT come from the germline V gene. CDR3 amino acids: CASSYRDRENEQYF. CDR3 coding DNA: TGTGCCAGCAGTTACCGGGACAGGGAAAACGAGCAGTACTTC.

CDR3 loop: CASSLLLRDSLVDGYTF. The CDR3 DNA is TGCGCCAGCAGCCTACTCCTCCGGGATTCCCTTGTGGATGGCTACACCTTC. The chain uses TRBV5-1 and TRBJ1-2; D unclear. The CDR3 has 17 amino acids. Germline V lookup: CDR1 SGHRS, CDR2 YFSETQ. V was trimmed by 4 bases and J by 6 bases, leaving 25 bases between them.

This clonotype showed up just a few times. J is TRBJ2-1 and V is TRBV20-1; D perhaps matches TRBD1 (5 bases). Germline CDR1 reads DFQATT; CDR2 reads SNEGSKA (reference sequence). The CDR3 has 13 residues. With 3 bases removed from V and 5 bases from J, the gap between germline ends came to 11 bases. The CDR3 DNA reads TGCAGTGCTAGGGCCGCAGGGAACAATGAGCAGTTCTTC. Its translation: CSARAAGNNEQFF.

This clonotype was observed a few times. V usage is TRBV6-1 and J usage is TRBJ1-3; the D gene is possibly TRBD1 (5 bases). The CDR3 runs 15 residues. Trimming left V 4 bases short and J 6 bases short, with 16 bases between. The germline V gene has CDR1 MNHNS and CDR2 SASEGT. The CDR3, as DNA: TGTGCCAGCAGTGCGCCGGGGCAGGGAGTAAACACCATATATTTT. Translation: CASSAPGQGVNTIYF.

This clonotype was found many times. V usage is TRBV5-1 and J usage is TRBJ2-7; 10 bases are a match to TRBD1. The trim removed 0 bases at V and 2 bases at J, leaving 5 bases unmatched. The CDR3 runs to 16 residues. The germline gives CDR1 SGHRS, CDR2 YFSETQ. The CDR3 is CASSLARTGGTYEQYF. CDR3 nucleotide sequence: TGCGCCAGCAGCTTGGCTCGGACAGGGGGAACCTACGAGCAGTACTTC.

This clonotype was detected only a few times. The chain is built from TRBV14 and TRBJ2-3; D remains ambiguous. CDR3 length: 11 amino acids. CDR1 is SGHDN, CDR2 FVKESK, per germline. V was trimmed by 2 bases and J by 6 bases, leaving 3 bases between them. The CDR3 DNA reads as TGTGCCAGCAGCCAAATTGATACGCAGTATTTT. It translates to CASSQIDTQYF.